Given below is one T cell receptor beta chain in context. Antigen: not known. This sample was included in a study of blood T cells in healthy people across ages. Using a J-beta primer mix together with a sample-barcoded 5' primer, a second PCR was run for about 6 to 11 cycles. TCRdb re-called the 5' RACE reads with MiXCR, one entry per CDR3 protein. The sample lists roughly 650,000 distinct CDR3 sequences, roughly 32% occurring once. General study findings and limits: No one knew whether donors had CMV, which possibly confounded expanded clonotype changes. Considered underestimates were the diversity estimates obtained from one million T cells.

This TCR was recovered from a woman aged 80 or older in good health. Sequencing was done on a sample of blood.

This chain's CDR3 is CAWTRGDTQYF. CDR3 DNA sequence: TGTGCCTGGACTAGGGGAGATACGCAGTATTTT. J is TRBJ2-3 and V is TRBV30; D may be TRBD1 (5 bases). V lost 4 bases and J lost 5, with 7 bases in between. CDR1 and CDR2 from the germline V gene are GTSNPN and SVGIG (reference sequence). This CDR3 is built from 11 residues.